This T cell receptor beta chain derives from a study of cytomegalovirus exposure and HLA in healthy donors. PCR involved 60 Vbeta and 13 Jbeta primers. Assay used: immunoSEQ multiplex PCR; TCRdb lists only in-frame clones, some missing. This sample yields approximately 140,000 clones, of which 60% to 80% are seen a single time; over 0.8% belongs to the top ten. Study results and caveats: Association of a missense DCLRE1C variant with TCR beta V- and J-gene trimming was reported in a later analysis.

Concerning this clone itself: Its antigen is currently unknown.

Each of the donors was a healthy bone marrow donor. V was pared by 4 bases and J by 5 bases, with 16 bases between. CDR3 length equals 15 residues. Germline V gene lookup returns CDR1 MGHRA and CDR2 YSYEKL. The receptor's source is a woman aged 55-75 years in good health and CMV-seronegative. The J gene is TRBJ2-3, the V gene TRBV4-1; no firm D call. Material: PBMCs. The CDR3 loop reads CASSPRIATGDTQYF. CDR3 coding DNA: TGCGCCAGCAGCCCAAGAATAGCAACTGGAGATACGCAGTATTTT.